Below, 15 T cell receptor beta chains from the same sample are listed, as sequenced in a study of shared clonotypes between healthy human individuals. The method was immunoSEQ multiplex PCR; TCRdb's version includes in-frame clones alone and lacks a portion of them. The table shows approximately 530,000 clones, with 95% to 96% occurring only once. Sequencing was carried out using naive CD4+ T cells sorted from blood. Subset of the sample: CD45RA+ positively selected. The receptors stem from a young woman in good health.

This clone was picked up one time. The rearrangement uses TRBV19 and TRBJ1-1; tentative D call: TRBD1 (5 bases). Germline V gene lookup returns CDR1 LNHDA and CDR2 SQIVND (reference sequence). The CDR3 consists of 13 residues. Trimming stripped 5 bases from V and 11 bases from J, with 18 bases between. CDR3 DNA: TGTGCCAGTAGTGTCAAATGGGGGGACTCTGCTTTCTTT. Translating it yields CASSVKWGDSAFF.

This clone has a handful of counts. This sequence joins TRBV27 and TRBJ2-2; 7 bases agree with TRBD2. Trimming at V came to 2 bases and at J to 5 bases, leaving 2 bases not matched to a gene. CDR3 size: 14 residues. Germline CDR1 MNHEY, CDR2 SMNVEV (reference sequence). The CDR3, as DNA: TGTGCCAGCAGTTTACGGGGGGAGACCGGGGAGCTGTTTTTT. This encodes CASSLRGETGELFF.

This clone has only one observation. The chain carries TRBV7-2 and TRBJ2-7, with D perhaps matching TRBD2 (5 bases). From germline, CDR1 is SGHTA and CDR2 FQGNSA. The CDR3 has 15 residues. Trimming shortened V by 1 base and J by 5 bases, and 15 bases separated the two germline ends. CDR3 sequence reads: CASSLGRTLVDEQYF. The CDR3 bases are TGTGCCAGCAGCTTAGGCCGGACTTTAGTCGACGAGCAGTACTTC.

The genes are TRBV27 and TRBJ2-3, with 7 bases that match TRBD1. The V segment lost 5 bases and the J segment 10 bases; nucleotides outside the gene matches: 12. From germline, CDR1 is MNHEY and CDR2 SMNVEV (reference sequence). This CDR3 is built from 14 residues. The CDR3 bases are TGTGCCAGCAGTAAGGAACAGGGGTATCGATCGCAGTATTTT. Its translation is CASSKEQGYRSQYF.

The V call is TRBV7-9, the J call TRBJ1-3; no reliable D call. CDR3 size: 15 residues. The V gene's germline CDR1 is SEHNR and CDR2 FQNEAQ (reference sequence). Trimming cost V 3 bases and J 2 bases, with 11 bases left between them. The CDR3, as DNA: TGTGCCAGCAGCTTTGGCGGTTTTACTGGAAACACCATATATTTT. This sequence encodes CASSFGGFTGNTIYF.

A word on this clone: Different DNA sequences within this sample yield the same CDR3. The CDR3 nucleotides read TGTGCCAGCAGTTACTCGTCGGACAGGCACTCCTACGAGCAGTACTTC. Translated, it gives CASSYSSDRHSYEQYF. This rearrangement joins TRBV6-6 to TRBJ2-7; 7 bases are a match to TRBD1. Trimming at V came to 0 bases and at J to 0 bases, leaving 5 bases not matched to a gene. Germline loops: CDR1 MNHNY, CDR2 SVGAGI (reference sequence). CDR3 length: 16 amino acids.

The chain joins TRBV2 to TRBJ2-5; no clear D. Trimming left V 4 bases short and J 4 bases short, with 7 bases between. CDR3 length equals 12 residues. Germline V gene lookup returns CDR1 SNHLY and CDR2 FYNNEI. The DNA of the CDR3 is TGTGCCAGCAGTGCGTTTGGAGAGACCCAGTACTTC. Translating it yields CASSAFGETQYF.

The chain uses TRBV13 and TRBJ2-2; TRBD2 agrees at 11 bases. V shed 5 bases and J 4 bases; nucleotides not matched to a gene: 3. The CDR3 has 15 residues. Per the germline V gene, CDR1 is PRHDT and CDR2 is FYEKMQ (reference sequence). The DNA of the CDR3 is TGTGCCAGCAGCCGACTAGCGGGACTCACCGGGGAGCTGTTTTTT. Translated: CASSRLAGLTGELFF. The full variable domain, completed using reference TRBV13 and TRBJ2-2, is AAGVIQSPRHLIKEKRETATLKCYPIPRHDTVYWYQQGPGQDPQFLISFYEKMQSDKGSIPDRFSAQQFSDYHSELNMSSLELGDSALYFCASSRLAGLTGELFFGEGSRLTVL.

This clone was observed once. The J gene is TRBJ1-3, the V gene TRBV28, with D uncertain. This CDR3 is built from 14 residues. V was clipped by 7 bases and J by 0 bases, with 10 bases between them. CDR1 is MDHEN and CDR2 is SYDVKM in the germline V gene. For the CDR3, the DNA is TGTGCCAGCACTAGGCCCAGCTCTGGAAACACCATATATTTT. Encoded protein: CASTRPSSGNTIYF.

The gene calls are TRBV6-5 and TRBJ1-1; no reliable D call. The CDR3 consists of 13 residues. The germline V gene has CDR1 MNHEY and CDR2 SVGAGI. The V end was cut by 0 bases, the J end by 11 bases, with 13 bases between. The CDR3 here is CASSYSGSGLAFF. CDR3 DNA: TGTGCCAGCAGTTACTCAGGTTCCGGGTTGGCTTTCTTT.

The genes are TRBV19 and TRBJ2-6; D not resolved. CDR3 size: 17 residues. Trimming left V 4 bases short and J 1 base short, with 14 bases between. Germline lookup yields CDR1 LNHDA and CDR2 SQIVND (reference sequence). CDR3 DNA: TGTGCCAGTAGTACCCCCCCGCGTAGGTCTGGGGCCAACGTCCTGACTTTC. Its protein is CASSTPPRRSGANVLTF.

V and J are TRBV19 and TRBJ1-1, with D unclear. Per the germline V gene, CDR1 is LNHDA and CDR2 is SQIVND (reference sequence). V was shortened by 5 bases and J by 0 bases, with 7 bases between the two germline ends. The CDR3 extends over 13 amino acids. The CDR3 loop reads CASSAEMNTEAFF. CDR3 coding DNA: TGTGCCAGTAGTGCAGAAATGAACACTGAAGCTTTCTTT.

The chain uses TRBV14 and TRBJ1-6, with D possibly being TRBD1 (6 bases). Trimming removed 3 bases at V and 17 bases at J, with 11 bases between. Looked up from germline, CDR1 is SGHDN and CDR2 is FVKESK. The CDR3 has 11 residues. The CDR3 DNA follows: TGTGCCAGCAGCCATGGACAGACTATCCACTTT. This translates into CASSHGQTIHF.

The CDR3 here is CASSRGQANNQPQHF. As DNA, the CDR3 is TGTGCCAGTAGTAGGGGGCAGGCGAACAATCAGCCCCAGCATTTT. The chain has TRBV19 and TRBJ1-5, with D tentatively TRBD1 (6 bases). The V and J ends lost 4 bases and 3 bases respectively, with 13 bases between them. Per the germline V gene, CDR1 is LNHDA and CDR2 is SQIVND (reference sequence). CDR3 length equals 15 residues.

This chain uses TRBV11-2 with TRBJ2-5, with D perhaps TRBD1 (6 bases). The V and J ends lost 5 bases and 1 base respectively, with 11 bases between them. CDR3 length: 14 amino acids. The germline V gene has CDR1 SGHAT and CDR2 FQNNGV. The DNA for the CDR3 is TGTGCCAGCAGCCCCGGACAGCCCCAAGAGACCCAGTACTTC. Its protein is CASSPGQPQETQYF.